What follows are 28 T cell receptor beta chains derived from one specimen sequenced in a study of OX40 agonist ivuxolimab in advanced cancers. Library preparation was by the immunoSEQ multiplex PCR assay. This is the immuneACCESS table as TCRdb keeps it, with only in-frame sequences that have V and J called. A part of the clones is gone; compared with another copy, unresolved V genes explain less than half, and the rest is unexplained. In this sample the table shows about 33,000 clones, 65% to 85% of which occur a single time. The ten largest clones represent about a fifth of the sample. The sample was CD4+ or CD8+ T cells sorted from blood, taken in a trial of the OX40 agonist ivuxolimab. The receptor source for this set is an adult with an advanced solid tumor such as melanoma, head and neck, liver or kidney cancer.

This sequence joins TRBV4-2 and TRBJ2-2; TRBD2 matches at 12 bases. The germline V gene has CDR1 LGHNA and CDR2 YNFKEQ. Trimming at V came to 4 bases and at J to 6 bases, leaving 12 bases not matched to a gene. There are 18 residues in the CDR3. The CDR3 nucleotides read TGTGCCAGCAGCCCCAACCAGAGACTAGCGGGAGAGGCCGGGGAGCTGTTTTTT. Its translation: CASSPNQRLAGEAGELFF.

The J gene is TRBJ2-7, the V gene TRBV27, with 8 bases lining up with TRBD1. Losses at the gene ends were 7 bases for V and 2 bases for J; bases not matched to a gene: 4. The CDR3 runs to 13 residues. The germline gives CDR1 MNHEY, CDR2 SMNVEV (reference sequence). This CDR3 reads CASTGTGAYEQYF. DNA of the CDR3: TGTGCCAGCACCGGGACAGGCGCCTACGAGCAGTACTTC.

This sequence joins TRBV11-2 and TRBJ2-7, with 10 bases aligning to TRBD2. This CDR3 contains 15 residues. J gave up 3 bases and V 5 bases, and 7 bases lay outside the gene matches. Per the germline V gene, CDR1 is SGHAT and CDR2 is FQNNGV. CDR3 nucleotide sequence: TGTGCCAGCAGCGAAGGACTAGCGGACTTCTACGAGCAGTACTTC. It yields the protein CASSEGLADFYEQYF.

The chain recombines TRBV27 with TRBJ2-1; 7 bases align to TRBD1. Germline CDR1 is MNHEY and CDR2 is SMNVEV (reference sequence). This CDR3 is 16 amino acids long. The ends lost 6 bases at V and 6 bases at J; junction bases unmatched: 14. The CDR3 bases are TGTGCCAGCAGGCCAGTAAACAGGGGACGAGGCAATGAGCAGTTCTTC. Protein: CASRPVNRGRGNEQFF.

This clone was detected once. The chain recombines TRBV7-8 with TRBJ2-1; 11 bases are a match to TRBD2. The junction had 6 bases not matched to a gene; V was cut back by 1 base and J by 7 bases. Germline-derived CDR1 and CDR2 are SGHVS and FQNEAQ. CDR3 size: 16 residues. CDR3 sequence: CASSLVGTSGPNEQFF. CDR3 coding DNA: TGTGCCAGCAGCTTAGTTGGGACTAGCGGCCCAAATGAGCAGTTCTTC.

This clone has only one observation. The CDR3 here is CASSQGLAGGRSYNEQFF. The CDR3 DNA is TGCGCCAGCAGCCAAGGACTAGCGGGGGGGCGGAGCTACAATGAGCAGTTCTTC. The chain links TRBV4-3 to TRBJ2-1; TRBD2 aligns across 14 bases. Trimming removed 1 base from V and 3 bases from J; junction bases left unmatched: 5. CDR1 is LGHNA, CDR2 YSLEER, per germline. The CDR3 totals 18 residues.

The chain is built from TRBV15 and TRBJ2-7; 9 bases line up with TRBD1. Germline values: CDR1 LNHNV, CDR2 YYDKDF (reference sequence). V lost 3 bases, J lost 5 bases, and 8 bases stayed unmatched. This CDR3 region has 15 residues. CDR3 residues: CATSRRRDRAHEQYF. CDR3 sequence (DNA): TGTGCCACCAGCAGGCGGCGGGACAGGGCCCACGAGCAGTACTTC.

The V call is TRBV5-1, the J call TRBJ2-7; D not resolved. Trimming removed 0 bases from V and 2 bases from J, with 3 bases in between. Germline lookup yields CDR1 SGHRS and CDR2 YFSETQ. This CDR3 comprises 12 residues. The CDR3 protein is CASSLEPYEQYF. DNA of the CDR3: TGCGCCAGCAGCTTGGAGCCCTACGAGCAGTACTTC.

This rearrangement joins TRBV15 to TRBJ2-7; 9 bases align to TRBD1. The CDR3 consists of 14 residues. Trimming at V came to 3 bases and at J to 3 bases, leaving 3 bases not matched to a gene. Germline-derived CDR1 and CDR2 are LNHNV and YYDKDF (reference sequence). CDR3 coding DNA: TGTGCCACCAGCAGGGGACAGGGTAACTACGAGCAGTACTTC. This translates into CATSRGQGNYEQYF.

The chain recombines TRBV2 with TRBJ1-4, with D possibly matching TRBD1 (5 bases). V was shortened by 2 bases and J by 7 bases, with 14 bases between the two germline ends. Germline values: CDR1 SNHLY, CDR2 FYNNEI. The CDR3 covers 15 residues. The CDR3 sequence: CASSELPGTGEKLFF. The CDR3 region has the DNA TGTGCCAGCAGTGAACTCCCAGGGACGGGTGAAAAACTGTTTTTT. The variable domain in full, completed from reference TRBV2 and TRBJ1-4, reads EPEVTQTPSHQVTQMGQEVILRCVPISNHLYFYWYRQILGQKVEFLVSFYNNEISEKSEIFDDQFSVERPDGSNFTLKIRSTKLEDSAMYFCASSELPGTGEKLFFGSGTQLSVL.

V is TRBV27 and J is TRBJ2-6; the D gene is possibly TRBD1 (5 bases). This CDR3 has 15 amino acids. From germline, CDR1 is MNHEY and CDR2 SMNVEV (reference sequence). Trimming stripped 8 bases from V and 0 bases from J, with 11 bases between. Written as DNA, the CDR3 is TGTGCCAGCTCATCAGGGTTCTCTGGGGCCAACGTCCTGACTTTC. This sequence encodes CASSSGFSGANVLTF. The whole variable domain, remainder taken from reference TRBV27 and TRBJ2-6, is EAQVTQNPRYLITVTGKKLTVTCSQNMNHEYMSWYRQDPGLGLRQIYYSMNVEVTDKGDVPEGYKVSRKEKRNFPLILESPSPNQTSLYFCASSSGFSGANVLTFGAGSRLTVL.

V usage is TRBV7-6 and J usage is TRBJ1-4; D gene ambiguous. The CDR3 is made up of 14 amino acids. Germline CDR1 is SGHVS and CDR2 is FNYEAQ. Deletions cut 5 bases from V and 8 bases from J, with 15 bases between. This CDR3 is CASSLDLGKEKLFF. The CDR3 DNA is TGTGCCAGCAGCCTCGACTTAGGGAAGGAAAAACTGTTTTTT.

The V gene is TRBV29-1, the J gene TRBJ2-2; the D is unclear. The CDR3 has 11 residues. Germline values: CDR1 SQVTM, CDR2 ANQGSEA. V lost 3 bases, J lost 4 bases, and 3 bases lay in between. The CDR3 sequence is CSVEVTGELFF. The CDR3 DNA follows: TGCAGCGTTGAGGTCACCGGGGAGCTGTTTTTT.

This clone has just one count. The genes are TRBV7-9 and TRBJ2-3, with 9 bases fitting TRBD1. The length of the CDR3 is 16 residues. Trimming cost V 5 bases and J 6 bases; bases outside gene matches: 12. Germline-derived CDR1 and CDR2 are SEHNR and FQNEAQ (reference sequence). The CDR3 DNA reads TGTGCCAGCAGCACTAGATACAGGGGGCCGGTGGATACGCAGTATTTT. It translates to CASSTRYRGPVDTQYF.

Here the CDR3 reads CASSQEWTETYEQYF. As DNA, the CDR3 is TGCGCCAGCAGCCAAGAGTGGACAGAGACCTACGAGCAGTACTTC. The chain is built from TRBV4-1 and TRBJ2-7, with a possible D match to TRBD1 (6 bases). The V end lost 0 bases, the J end lost 2 bases, and 11 bases lay between the germline ends. CDR1 is MGHRA and CDR2 is YSYEKL in the germline V gene. This CDR3 comprises 15 residues.

A few counts support this clone. The rearrangement links TRBV10-1 to TRBJ1-5; D remains ambiguous. With 8 bases removed from V and 0 bases from J, the gap between germline ends came to 8 bases. This CDR3 spans 13 amino acids. Germline CDR1 is WNHNN and CDR2 is SYGVQD (reference sequence). The CDR3 reads CASRRGSNQPQHF. The CDR3 region has the DNA TGCGCCAGCCGGCGGGGTAGCAATCAGCCCCAGCATTTT.

The J gene is TRBJ2-5, the V gene TRBV7-2; 7 bases fit TRBD1. CDR1 is SGHTA and CDR2 is FQGNSA in the germline V gene. V was pared by 2 bases and J by 5 bases, with 8 bases of the junction left unmatched. This CDR3 is 15 amino acids long. The CDR3 here is CASSLKDRLGETQYF. DNA for the CDR3: TGTGCCAGCAGCTTAAAGGACAGGCTGGGGGAGACCCAGTACTTC.

Concerning this clone: This sample also contains other DNA sequences that code for the same CDR3. The chain carries TRBV13 and TRBJ2-7; 7 nucleotides line up with TRBD2. CDR1 and CDR2 from the germline V gene are PRHDT and FYEKMQ (reference sequence). J gave up 2 bases and V 6 bases, and 4 bases lay outside the gene matches. The CDR3 is 13 residues long. As DNA, the CDR3 is TGTGCCAGCAGTCCCGGGACTACCTACGAGCAGTACTTC. The encoded protein is CASSPGTTYEQYF.

This clone was observed a single time. The chain carries TRBV4-1 and TRBJ2-2; D unclear. Per germline, CDR1 MGHRA and CDR2 YSYEKL. V was pared by 6 bases and J by 1 base, with 12 bases between. This CDR3 comprises 15 residues. CDR3 nucleotide sequence: TGCGCCAGCAGTTCGACTGGGATGAACACCGGGGAGCTGTTTTTT. Its translation: CASSSTGMNTGELFF.

The J gene is TRBJ2-5, the V gene TRBV15; D may be TRBD1 or TRBD2 (6 bases each). V was pared by 3 bases and J by 4 bases, with 18 bases between. Germline CDR1 reads LNHNV; CDR2 reads YYDKDF (reference sequence). CDR3 size: 16 residues. The CDR3 loop reads CATSRGGRGAGETQYF. CDR3 in DNA: TGTGCCACCAGCAGGGGGGGCAGGGGCGCGGGAGAGACCCAGTACTTC.

The chain carries TRBV7-2 and TRBJ1-2; D is possibly TRBD1 (5 bases). The germline V and J ends were trimmed by 1 base and 5 bases, with 23 bases remaining between them. Germline-derived CDR1 and CDR2 are SGHTA and FQGNSA. The CDR3 length is 18 residues. The CDR3 sequence: CASSLGPKAGAVGYGYTF. DNA for the CDR3: TGTGCCAGCAGCTTAGGCCCCAAGGCCGGGGCCGTTGGGTATGGCTACACCTTC.

The CDR3 coding sequence is TGTGCCAGCAGTTTATCAGACCTCGGACTGAACACCGGGGAGCTGTTTTTT. Its protein is CASSLSDLGLNTGELFF. The V call is TRBV27, the J call TRBJ2-2, with D tentatively TRBD2 (5 bases). V lost 0 bases and J 1 base, leaving 12 bases between the germline ends. Germline values: CDR1 MNHEY, CDR2 SMNVEV (reference sequence). CDR3 length: 17 amino acids.

This chain connects TRBV7-6 to TRBJ2-2, with D perhaps TRBD2 (5 bases). Germline V gives CDR1 SGHVS, CDR2 FNYEAQ. There are 14 residues in the CDR3. Trimming removed 3 bases from V and 3 bases from J, with 8 bases in between. The CDR3 protein is CASSFAGDTGELFF. The CDR3, as DNA: TGTGCCAGCAGCTTCGCCGGGGACACCGGGGAGCTGTTTTTT.

V is TRBV28 and J is TRBJ1-1; no definite D call. CDR1 MDHEN and CDR2 SYDVKM come from the germline V gene. Deletions cut 2 bases from V and 0 bases from J, with 7 bases between. CDR3 length: 14 residues. This CDR3 is CASSLMGMNTEAFF. CDR3 coding DNA: TGTGCCAGCAGTTTAATGGGAATGAACACTGAAGCTTTCTTT.

The chain recombines TRBV28 with TRBJ1-5; D ambiguous. V lost 1 base and J lost 12, with 7 bases in between. The CDR3 is 11 residues long. Germline V gene data show CDR1 as MDHEN and CDR2 as SYDVKM. The CDR3 sequence: CASSLSRSQHF. CDR3 nucleotide sequence: TGTGCCAGCAGTTTATCCCGCAGCCAGCATTTT.

The rearrangement joins TRBV28 to TRBJ2-1; 14 nucleotides agree with TRBD2. V trimming: 5 bases; J trimming: 8 bases; junction bases outside the gene matches: 5. Germline values: CDR1 MDHEN, CDR2 SYDVKM. The CDR3 has 15 residues. The chain's CDR3 is CASSPTSGRVDEQFF. The CDR3 bases are TGTGCCAGCAGTCCGACTAGCGGGAGGGTTGATGAGCAGTTCTTC.

As concerns this clone: One end of the junction does not line up with germline, which may come from a read error. V usage is TRBV5-6 and J usage is TRBJ2-2, with D possibly being TRBD2 (5 bases). This CDR3 is built from 12 residues. Germline V lookup: CDR1 SGHDT, CDR2 YYEEEE. The CDR3 DNA sequence: TGTGCCAGCAGCTTGGGTAGACGGGGAGCTGTTTTT. Translated: CASSLGRRGAVF.

The J gene is TRBJ1-1, the V gene TRBV27; D ambiguous. Germline V gene data show CDR1 as MNHEY and CDR2 as SMNVEV (reference sequence). The CDR3 contains 15 residues. Trimming removed 6 bases at V and 4 bases at J, with 18 bases between. CDR3 residues: CASRDEGIGGTEAFF. The CDR3 nucleotides are TGTGCCAGCAGAGATGAGGGAATTGGTGGCACTGAAGCTTTCTTT.